The 14 T cell receptor beta chains below all came from one sample that was sequenced in a study of monozygotic twins with inflammatory bowel disease. TCRdb re-called the 5' RACE reads; one entry per CDR3 protein, DNA not given. There are more than 300,000 distinct CDR3 sequences in the sample, with 2.5% to 3% held by the top ten. The sample comprised blood. These receptors came from a human donor with ulcerative colitis or Crohn's disease, or a healthy co-twin of an affected twin (not recorded which).

This chain uses TRBV28 with TRBJ2-5. The CDR3 contains 12 residues. Germline V gene sequence: CDR1 MDHEN, CDR2 SYDVKM. The chain's CDR3 is CASSPKWETQYF.

The chain's CDR3 is CSVNGGSESGNTIYF. This rearrangement joins TRBV29-1 to TRBJ1-3; TCRdb lists TRBD1, though no DNA is available to test this call. Germline V lookup: CDR1 SQVTM, CDR2 ANQGSEA. This CDR3 contains 15 residues.

This chain uses TRBV12-3 or TRBV12-4 with TRBJ2-7; the D call from TCRdb, TRBD1, cannot be confirmed without DNA. The CDR3 extends over 13 amino acids. The CDR3: CASTRDSTYEQYF.

This chain uses TRBV23-1 with TRBJ2-5; TCRdb outputs TRBD1, but without DNA this stays unchecked. TRBV23-1 is designated an ORF whose function remains uncertain. The CDR3 loop spans 17 amino acids. CDR3 protein: CASSQSAGGFYQETQYF.

The chain has TRBV20-1 and TRBJ2-7. The germline V gene has CDR1 DFQATT and CDR2 SNEGSKA (reference sequence). There are 14 residues in the CDR3. The CDR3 spells CSAREQGLNYEQYF.

The chain recombines TRBV4-3 with TRBJ2-7; with no DNA, the TCRdb D assignment of TRBD2 cannot be verified. The CDR3 length is 16 residues. Germline V gene lookup returns CDR1 LGHNA and CDR2 YSLEER. The CDR3 spells CASSQDRVAGGHEQYF.

The rearrangement links TRBV5-1 to TRBJ1-1; TCRdb selects TRBD1, and the lack of DNA leaves this call unchecked. This CDR3 is built from 16 residues. Germline V lookup: CDR1 SGHRS, CDR2 YFSETQ. CDR3 protein: CASSLGGATGLTEAFF. Full variable domain (rest looked up from reference TRBV5-1 and TRBJ1-1): KAGVTQTPRYLIKTRGQQVTLSCSPISGHRSVSWYQQTPGQGLQFLFEYFSETQRNKGNFPGRFSGRQFSNSRSEMNVSTLELGDSALYLCASSLGGATGLTEAFFGQGTRLTVV.

The chain joins TRBV5-8 to TRBJ1-6; checking the TCRdb D call of TRBD1 is not possible without DNA. The CDR3 runs 15 residues. Germline CDR1 reads SGHTS; CDR2 reads YDEGEE. CDR3: CASSSHRAGEMSLHF.

The chain combines TRBV5-1 with TRBJ2-7; the TRBD2 assignment by TCRdb is unverifiable without DNA. CDR3 length: 17 residues. The V gene's germline CDR1 is SGHRS and CDR2 YFSETQ. The CDR3 loop reads CASSLWPAGGLVYEQYF.

The chain employs TRBV20-1 and TRBJ2-3; TCRdb's D gene call, TRBD2, goes unchecked for lack of DNA. The length of the CDR3 is 18 residues. The germline CDR1 and CDR2 sequences are DFQATT and SNEGSKA (reference sequence). The CDR3 sequence: CSARRGGVREPRTDTQYF.

The V gene is TRBV6-4, the J gene TRBJ2-3; the D gene TCRdb calls, TRBD2, cannot be checked with no DNA. This CDR3 is built from 16 residues. Germline CDR1 MRHNA, CDR2 SNTAGT. The CDR3 sequence: CASSDSGTSGADTQYF.

The chain combines TRBV19 with TRBJ2-3; checking the TCRdb D call of TRBD1 is not possible without DNA. This CDR3 is 16 amino acids long. Germline-derived CDR1 and CDR2 are LNHDA and SQIVND (reference sequence). CDR3 sequence reads: CASSIVSGGAADTQYF.

This chain joins TRBV6-5 and TRBJ2-1; TCRdb's D call, TRBD1, is unchecked because there is no DNA. Germline-derived CDR1 and CDR2 are MNHEY and SVGAGI. The length of the CDR3 is 15 residues. CDR3: CASSLQGAPGNEQFF.

This rearrangement joins TRBV10-3 to TRBJ2-5; TCRdb returns TRBD2, unconfirmable since there is no DNA. This CDR3 spans 15 amino acids. Germline V CDR1 and CDR2: ENHRY, SYGVKD. The CDR3 sequence is CAITDSQGNRETQYF.